Included here is one T cell receptor beta chain sequence, with context. Its antigen is not known. This CDR3 has 16 residues. Per germline, CDR1 MNHNY and CDR2 SVGAGI (reference sequence). V was pared by 2 bases and J by 5 bases, with 11 bases of the junction left unmatched. These data are taken from a study of identifying expanded T cells in peripheral blood. No infections or other immune events were documented during collection. Study-wide results and caveats: Technical replicates showed around 1.2 changed clones; roughly two weeks 15 to 20; four weeks 19.

Measured with immunoSEQ multiplex PCR; TCRdb has only the in-frame clones, and not every one. The sample records 70,000 to 100,000 clones, about nine tenths being singletons. The sequencing sample was made of blood. The source of this sequence is a person aged 18 to 75 in good health. J is TRBJ1-2 and V is TRBV6-6, with 7 bases aligning to TRBD1. The CDR3 spells CASSYAPDRVGYGYTF. The CDR3 nucleotides read TGTGCCAGCAGTTACGCCCCCGACAGGGTGGGATATGGCTACACCTTC.